This is a list of T cell receptor beta chains from one sample in a study of shared clonotypes between healthy human individuals. The assay was immunoSEQ multiplex PCR, and TCRdb's table has in-frame clones only and misses some. The table records 2 million to 2.5 million clones, over 85% of them present only once. Sequenced input: naive CD4+ T cells from PBMCs. The receptors here all came from a man younger than 35 in good health. Some clones in this sample may be carry-over from other donors' samples. CDR3s include the opening cysteine and the closing phenylalanine or tryptophan. The D gene is left open where the match is weak. Clone size is not always given. Where it is, it says once, few, many or a class for expanded clones.

>.|18|.|TRBV19|TRBJ2-6
CASSIGWRFTSGANVLTF
TGTGCCAGTAGTATAGGGTGGAGGTTTACCTCTGGGGCCAACGTCCTGACTTTC
>once|14|.|TRBV5-4|TRBJ2-7
CASRPRRQSYEQYF
TGTGCCAGCAGACCACGCCGGCAGTCCTACGAGCAGTACTTC
>.|16|TRBD2|TRBV5-1|TRBJ2-3
CASSQRLAGGTDTQYF
TGCGCCAGCAGCCAGAGACTAGCGGGAGGCACAGATACGCAGTATTTT
>.|13|.|TRBV30|TRBJ2-3
CAWSPRHTDTQYF
TGTGCCTGGAGTCCGAGGCACACAGATACGCAGTATTTT
>.|12|TRBD1|TRBV10-3|TRBJ1-4
CAISPGQEKLFF
TGTGCCATCAGTCCGGGACAGGAAAAACTGTTTTTT
>.|17|TRBD2|TRBV4-1|TRBJ2-5
CASSQESLAGGGQTQYF
TGCGCCAGCAGCCAAGAAAGTTTAGCGGGCGGTGGGCAGACCCAGTACTTC
>.|14|.|TRBV19|TRBJ1-4
CASSIGGSNEKLFF
TGTGCCAGTAGTATTGGAGGGTCTAATGAAAAACTGTTTTTT
>.|16|TRBD1|TRBV28|TRBJ2-2
CASTSAGTGYTGELFF
TGTGCCAGCACCAGTGCCGGGACAGGGTACACCGGGGAGCTGTTTTTT
>once|14|.|TRBV5-6|TRBJ2-7
CASSLSYRSYEQYF
TGTGCCAGCAGCTTGTCTTACAGATCCTACGAGCAGTACTTC
>.|13|.|TRBV6-1|TRBJ2-1
CASRAGGIHEQFF
TGTGCCAGCAGGGCAGGAGGGATCCATGAGCAGTTCTTC
>.|14|TRBD1|TRBV4-2|TRBJ1-1
CASSPRQGNTEAFF
TGTGCCAGCAGCCCGCGACAGGGGAACACTGAAGCTTTCTTT
>.|15|.|TRBV5-1|TRBJ1-4
CASSRTQGSNEKLFF
TGCGCCAGCAGCCGTACTCAGGGATCTAATGAAAAACTGTTTTTT
>.|14|.|TRBV9|TRBJ1-1
CASSVGGENTEAFF
TGTGCCAGCAGCGTAGGTGGCGAGAACACTGAAGCTTTCTTT
>.|14|TRBD1|TRBV2|TRBJ1-1
CASSSGGVGTEAFF
TGTGCCAGCAGTTCAGGGGGCGTTGGCACTGAAGCTTTCTTT
>.|16|TRBD2|TRBV5-1|TRBJ2-2
CASSPPGLANTGELFF
TGCGCCAGCAGCCCGCCCGGACTAGCGAACACCGGGGAGCTGTTTTTT
>.|14|.|TRBV5-1|TRBJ1-1
CASSLSTANTEAFF
TGCGCCAGCAGCTTGTCTACAGCGAACACTGAAGCTTTCTTT
>.|16|TRBD1|TRBV27|TRBJ1-2
CASSLLAIQGEDGYTF
TGTGCCAGCAGTTTATTGGCGATTCAGGGGGAAGATGGCTACACCTTC
>.|15|TRBD2|TRBV19|TRBJ2-7
CASSRTSGNSYEQYF
TGTGCCAGTAGTAGGACTAGCGGGAACTCCTACGAGCAGTACTTC
>.|12|TRBD1|TRBV28|TRBJ2-7
CASRFTGDGQYF
TGTGCCAGCAGGTTCACAGGGGACGGCCAGTACTTC
>.|15|TRBD2|TRBV28|TRBJ2-7
CASSSPGGSSYEQYF
TGTGCCAGCAGTTCACCGGGAGGGAGCTCCTACGAGCAGTACTTC
>.|16|.|TRBV5-1|TRBJ1-6
CASSFSAGLDNSPLHF
TGCGCCAGCAGCTTTTCTGCAGGGCTCGATAATTCACCCCTCCACTTT
>.|14|.|TRBV5-1|TRBJ2-7
CASSFSQGAYEQYF
TGCGCCAGCAGCTTTTCCCAGGGCGCCTACGAGCAGTACTTC
>.|14|TRBD1|TRBV19|TRBJ2-2
CASSTRQGTGELFF
TGTGCCAGTAGTACGAGACAGGGCACCGGGGAGCTGTTTTTT
>.|17|.|TRBV4-1|TRBJ1-3
CASSQDWGLGKGNTIYF
TGCGCCAGCAGCCAAGATTGGGGGCTGGGGAAAGGAAACACCATATATTTT
>.|15|TRBD1|TRBV5-4|TRBJ2-5
CASSYRTGGLGTQYF
TGTGCCAGCAGCTATAGGACAGGGGGGCTTGGGACCCAGTACTTC
>.|14|TRBD1|TRBV6-5|TRBJ1-1
CASSSTQGYTEAFF
TGTGCCAGCAGTTCCACACAGGGGTACACTGAAGCTTTCTTT
>.|15|.|TRBV2|TRBJ1-5
CASSEALGSNQPQHF
TGTGCCAGCAGTGAAGCGCTTGGGAGCAATCAGCCCCAGCATTTT
>once|12|.|TRBV28|TRBJ2-3
CASSLAGDTQYF
TGTGCCAGCAGTTTAGCAGGGGATACGCAGTATTTT
>.|14|.|TRBV7-3|TRBJ1-6
CASSLTVRGSPLHF
TGTGCCAGCAGCTTAACAGTCCGGGGTTCACCCCTCCACTTT